The 32 T cell receptor beta chains below were found in one sample sequenced in a study of T cell changes during pregnancy in multiple sclerosis. Some clones are missing from TCRdb's copy, which holds only in-frame ones; the method was immunoSEQ multiplex PCR. There are under 100,000 clones in the sample; 75% to 95% occur only once, and around 1.8% lies in the top ten. The specimen comprised peripheral blood, sampled in the first trimester of pregnancy. Source of these receptors: a female donor in good health, enrolled as a control in a pregnancy study.

This chain connects TRBV2 to TRBJ2-1; 10 nucleotides line up with TRBD1. The junction had 3 bases not matched to a gene; V was cut back by 9 bases and J by 7 bases. CDR1 and CDR2 (germline): SNHLY, FYNNEI. This CDR3 comprises 12 residues. The CDR3 DNA reads TGTGCCAGAAAGGGACAGGGGAATGAGCAGTTCTTC. Its protein is CARKGQGNEQFF.

This clone has only one observation. This chain connects TRBV28 to TRBJ2-7; 13 nucleotides line up with TRBD2. This CDR3 comprises 18 residues. Germline trimming cut 5 bases from V and 0 bases from J; bases unmatched to any gene: 10. Germline assignment: CDR1 MDHEN and CDR2 SYDVKM. The CDR3 is CASSLRTSGGQSSYEQYF. Written as DNA, the CDR3 is TGTGCCAGCAGTCTCCGGACTAGCGGGGGCCAAAGCTCCTACGAGCAGTACTTC.

For this clone: Germline and junction disagree at one end, which may indicate a read error. The V and J genes are TRBV7-2 and TRBJ2-1, with 9 bases identical to TRBD2. The CDR3 extends over 15 amino acids. CDR1 and CDR2 (germline): SGHTA, FQGNSA. CDR3: CASSQTSGIYNEQFF. The DNA of the CDR3 is TGCGCCAGCAGCCAGACTAGCGGAATTTACAATGAGCAGTTCTTC.

The CDR3 DNA sequence: TGTGCCAGCAAACTACAGGGACATGGAAACACCATATATTTT. This codes for CASKLQGHGNTIYF. The J gene is TRBJ1-3, the V gene TRBV6-1, with D possibly matching TRBD1 (6 bases). This CDR3 is 14 amino acids long. Trimming shortened V by 7 bases and J by 3 bases, and 13 bases separated the two germline ends. CDR1 and CDR2 from the germline V gene are MNHNS and SASEGT.

J is TRBJ1-6 and V is TRBV7-2; D is perhaps TRBD1 (6 bases). The CDR3 totals 15 residues. With 0 bases removed from V and 7 bases from J, the gap between germline ends came to 10 bases. The V gene's germline CDR1 is SGHTA and CDR2 FQGNSA. CDR3 nucleotide sequence: TGTGCCAGCAGCTTAGCCGGACAGTCGAATTCACCCCTCCACTTT. This sequence encodes CASSLAGQSNSPLHF. The whole variable domain, filled in from reference TRBV7-2 and TRBJ1-6, reads GAGVSQSPSNKVTEKGKDVELRCDPISGHTALYWYRQSLGQGLEFLIYFQGNSAPDKSGLPSDRFSAERTGGSVSTLTIQRTQQEDSAVYLCASSLAGQSNSPLHFGNGTRLTVT.

The chain has TRBV5-6 and TRBJ2-5, with 10 bases identical to TRBD2. The CDR3 runs 15 residues. Looked up from germline, CDR1 is SGHDT and CDR2 is YYEEEE. Trimming cost V 2 bases and J 5 bases; bases outside gene matches: 6. The DNA of the CDR3 is TGTGCCAGCAGCTTCAGCGGGGGGGCCAGGGAGACCCAGTACTTC. Residues: CASSFSGGARETQYF.

This rearrangement joins TRBV6-1 to TRBJ1-5; tentatively, D is TRBD1 (5 bases). Germline lookup yields CDR1 MNHNS and CDR2 SASEGT. Trimming removed 2 bases at V and 7 bases at J, with 12 bases between. The CDR3 is made up of 14 amino acids. DNA for the CDR3: TGTGCCAGCAGTGAAAATCGGGGGGGACAGCCCCAGCATTTT. Protein: CASSENRGGQPQHF.

This chain's CDR3 is CASSLLYYGYTF. CDR3 coding DNA: TGTGCCAGCAGTTTACTCTACTATGGCTACACCTTC. The chain is built from TRBV28 and TRBJ1-2; D is unclear. CDR3 length: 12 residues. CDR1 and CDR2 (germline): MDHEN, SYDVKM. Trimming took off 2 bases at V and 3 bases at J, with 4 bases between the two ends.

The rearrangement uses TRBV27 and TRBJ1-2, with 10 bases aligning to TRBD1. Germline assignment: CDR1 MNHEY and CDR2 SMNVEV (reference sequence). Germline trimming cut 5 bases from V and 0 bases from J; bases unmatched to any gene: 3. The CDR3 loop spans 15 amino acids. The DNA for the CDR3 is TGTGCCAGCAGTGCGGGGACAGGGGCTAACTATGGCTACACCTTC. Translated, it gives CASSAGTGANYGYTF.

The chain has TRBV7-2 and TRBJ1-2; D remains unclear. The CDR3 length is 14 residues. Germline assignment: CDR1 SGHTA and CDR2 FQGNSA. Between the trimmed V and J ends, which lost 1 base and 4 bases, there was a span of 10 bases. CDR3 loop: CASSLDQASYGYTF. CDR3 coding DNA: TGTGCCAGCAGCTTAGATCAGGCATCCTATGGCTACACCTTC.

V gene TRBV5-1 combines with J gene TRBJ1-6; D ambiguous. The V gene's germline CDR1 is SGHRS and CDR2 YFSETQ. This CDR3 is 15 amino acids long. Trimming cost V 0 bases and J 10 bases, with 14 bases left between them. CDR3 sequence: CASSLDFMAGSPLHF. The CDR3 bases are TGCGCCAGCAGCTTGGACTTCATGGCGGGCTCACCCCTCCACTTT.

The J gene is TRBJ2-3, the V gene TRBV10-3; TRBD1 might be the D (6 bases). Germline assignment: CDR1 ENHRY and CDR2 SYGVKD. V lost 2 bases and J lost 2, with 8 bases in between. This CDR3 has 14 residues. The CDR3 sequence: CAISEPGATDTQYF. The DNA of the CDR3 is TGTGCCATCAGTGAGCCAGGGGCCACAGATACGCAGTATTTT.

The V call is TRBV6-5, the J call TRBJ2-7, with TRBD2 identical over 8 bases. With V trimmed by 5 bases and J by 2 bases, 5 bases remained unmatched. The CDR3 runs to 14 residues. The germline gives CDR1 MNHEY, CDR2 SVGAGI. CDR3 sequence reads: CASSQRGPTYEQYF. The CDR3 DNA follows: TGTGCCAGCAGTCAGCGGGGGCCGACCTACGAGCAGTACTTC.

The chain combines TRBV11-2 with TRBJ2-4; D perhaps matches TRBD1 (7 bases). The length of the CDR3 is 15 residues. Between the trimmed V and J ends, which lost 0 bases and 4 bases, there was a span of 10 bases. Germline-derived CDR1 and CDR2 are SGHAT and FQNNGV. The CDR3 reads CASSLEAGGKNIQYF. The CDR3 DNA sequence: TGTGCCAGCAGCTTAGAGGCAGGGGGGAAAAACATTCAGTACTTC.

The genes are TRBV7-3 and TRBJ1-4; the D gene is possibly TRBD1 (5 bases). V was pared by 3 bases and J by 4 bases, with 9 bases between. Germline CDR1 SGHTA, CDR2 FQGTGA. This CDR3 comprises 14 residues. The DNA of the CDR3 is TGTGCCAGCAGCTTTTCACAGGTTAATGAAAAACTGTTTTTT. Residues: CASSFSQVNEKLFF.

The chain employs TRBV5-6 and TRBJ1-2, with 8 nucleotides matching TRBD1. Germline assignment: CDR1 SGHDT and CDR2 YYEEEE. The CDR3 has 13 amino acids. J was trimmed by 7 bases and V by 4 bases; bases with no gene match: 6. CDR3 sequence (DNA): TGTGCCAGCAGCCCGACAGGGGTAGCTGGCTACACCTTC. Protein: CASSPTGVAGYTF.

This clone was found once. The chain recombines TRBV7-9 with TRBJ1-2; 7 bases fit TRBD1. This CDR3 region has 13 residues. The junction had 3 bases not matched to a gene; V was cut back by 1 base and J by 7 bases. Germline lookup yields CDR1 SEHNR and CDR2 FQNEAQ (reference sequence). The DNA of the CDR3 is TGTGCCAGCAGCTTAGTAGGGGGCGGTGGCTACACCTTC. It codes for CASSLVGGGGYTF.

The V and J genes are TRBV9 and TRBJ1-4; 10 nucleotides align to TRBD1. Germline V gene sequence: CDR1 SGDLS, CDR2 YYNGEE. J was trimmed by 6 bases and V by 4 bases; bases with no gene match: 6. The CDR3 is 15 residues long. CDR3 sequence reads: CASSIRQGADEKLFF. In nucleotides, the CDR3 is TGTGCCAGCAGCATCCGACAGGGGGCTGATGAAAAACTGTTTTTT.

The chain combines TRBV4-3 with TRBJ1-2, with D possibly matching TRBD1 (6 bases). The CDR3 runs 17 residues. The V end was cut by 4 bases, the J end by 3 bases, with 21 bases between. CDR1 and CDR2 (germline): LGHNA, YSLEER. This CDR3 is CASSLRTGGGLYYGYTF. The CDR3 DNA follows: TGCGCCAGCAGCCTACGTACGGGGGGCGGATTATACTATGGCTACACCTTC.

This clone occurred once. This sequence joins TRBV28 and TRBJ1-4; no definite D call. The CDR3 spans 14 residues. Germline V gives CDR1 MDHEN, CDR2 SYDVKM. Trimming shortened V by 7 bases and J by 7 bases, and 16 bases separated the two germline ends. Here the CDR3 DNA reads TGTGCCAGCAAGCAGGAGGACTGGGTTGAAAAACTGTTTTTT. This codes for CASKQEDWVEKLFF.

V is TRBV4-2 and J is TRBJ2-7; 8 positions agree with TRBD2. Germline lookup yields CDR1 LGHNA and CDR2 YNFKEQ. The V segment lost 3 bases and the J segment 4 bases; nucleotides outside the gene matches: 5. The CDR3 sequence is 14 residues long. CDR3 sequence reads: CASSHPGGAYEQYF. The CDR3 coding sequence is TGTGCCAGCAGCCACCCCGGGGGGGCTTACGAGCAGTACTTC.

The chain joins TRBV4-3 to TRBJ2-3; D perhaps matches TRBD2 (5 bases). Germline loops: CDR1 LGHNA, CDR2 YSLEER. Trimming shortened V by 0 bases and J by 4 bases, and 11 bases separated the two germline ends. The CDR3 totals 15 residues. The CDR3 DNA is TGCGCCAGCAGCCAAGATACAGCCGGGGCAGATACGCAGTATTTT. Its translation is CASSQDTAGADTQYF.

The chain couples TRBV7-3 to TRBJ2-1; D gene ambiguous. Germline V lookup: CDR1 SGHTA, CDR2 FQGTGA. V was cut by 4 bases and J by 5 bases, with 9 bases left in between. The CDR3 is 13 amino acids. CDR3 sequence reads: CASSSQSNNEQFF. DNA of the CDR3: TGTGCCAGCAGCTCACAAAGTAACAATGAGCAGTTCTTC.

V usage is TRBV6-5 and J usage is TRBJ1-5, with D hard to call. V was trimmed by 6 bases and J by 0 bases, leaving 6 bases between them. Germline V CDR1 and CDR2: MNHEY, SVGAGI. The CDR3 length is 13 residues. This chain's CDR3 is CASSLDSNQPQHF. The CDR3 region has the DNA TGTGCCAGCAGCCTAGATAGCAATCAGCCCCAGCATTTT.

The V and J genes are TRBV7-9 and TRBJ1-1, with D perhaps matching TRBD1 (5 bases). Germline V gene lookup returns CDR1 SEHNR and CDR2 FQNEAQ (reference sequence). CDR3 length equals 17 residues. Trimming left V 1 base short and J 2 bases short, with 17 bases between. The CDR3 reads CASSLGRGRGPNTEAFF. The CDR3 DNA reads TGTGCCAGCAGCTTAGGGAGAGGGAGGGGTCCTAACACTGAAGCTTTCTTT. The full variable domain, in which reference TRBV7-9 and TRBJ1-1 provide the parts outside the CDR3, is DTGVSQNPRHKITKRGQNVTFRCDPISEHNRLYWYRQTLGQGPEFLTYFQNEAQLEKSRLLSDRFSAERPKGSFSTLEIQRTEQGDSAMYLCASSLGRGRGPNTEAFFGQGTRLTVV.

This clone showed up just a few times. The chain links TRBV4-1 to TRBJ1-1; D unresolved. This CDR3 has 15 residues. The V end was cut by 0 bases, the J end by 2 bases, with 10 bases between. Germline-derived CDR1 and CDR2 are MGHRA and YSYEKL. The CDR3 spells CASSQEYNYNTEAFF. The CDR3 DNA sequence: TGCGCCAGCAGCCAAGAGTACAATTATAACACTGAAGCTTTCTTT.

This chain uses TRBV6-5 with TRBJ1-4; TRBD1 aligns across 7 bases. Germline CDR1 reads MNHEY; CDR2 reads SVGAGI. V lost 5 bases to trimming and J lost 2 bases; unmatched junction nucleotides: 2. This CDR3 comprises 14 residues. CDR3 residues: CASSTGQTNEKLFF. CDR3 nucleotides: TGTGCCAGCAGTACGGGACAGACTAATGAAAAACTGTTTTTT.

This chain links TRBV5-1 with TRBJ2-7; maybe TRBD1 (6 bases). Germline CDR1 is SGHRS and CDR2 is YFSETQ. CDR3 length equals 13 residues. The V and J ends lost 6 bases and 6 bases respectively, with 16 bases between them. CDR3 protein: CASNKGGFGEQYF. CDR3 bases: TGCGCCAGCAACAAAGGGGGATTCGGCGAGCAGTACTTC.

The V and J genes are TRBV10-3 and TRBJ2-7; 10 bases are shared with TRBD1. V was pared by 6 bases and J by 2 bases, with 4 bases of the junction left unmatched. This CDR3 has 14 amino acids. The germline CDR1 and CDR2 sequences are ENHRY and SYGVKD. In DNA, the CDR3 is TGTGCCATCAGGAGAGGGACAGGGGCCTACGAGCAGTACTTC. Translated, it gives CAIRRGTGAYEQYF.

The V gene is TRBV6-5, the J gene TRBJ2-1; a weak D match, TRBD2 (7 bases). The CDR3 is made up of 15 amino acids. The V end lost 2 bases, the J end lost 4 bases, and 12 bases lay between the germline ends. CDR1 and CDR2 (germline): MNHEY, SVGAGI. CDR3: CASSYRRGPYNEQFF. The CDR3 DNA follows: TGTGCCAGCAGTTACAGGCGGGGGCCTTACAATGAGCAGTTCTTC.

The genes are TRBV2 and TRBJ2-3; 8 bases agree with TRBD2. Germline values: CDR1 SNHLY, CDR2 FYNNEI. J gave up 3 bases and V 5 bases, and 10 bases lay outside the gene matches. There are 16 residues in the CDR3. The CDR3 DNA follows: TGTGCCAGCAGTCGGGCGGGGGGAGTTCGGACAGATACGCAGTATTTT. It yields the protein CASSRAGGVRTDTQYF.

The chain links TRBV19 to TRBJ1-2, with 7 bases fitting TRBD1. The CDR3 sequence is 17 residues long. Trimming cost V 1 base and J 2 bases; bases outside gene matches: 10. Per the germline V gene, CDR1 is LNHDA and CDR2 is SQIVND (reference sequence). CDR3 protein: CASSIGGVRGANYGYTF. For the CDR3, the DNA is TGTGCCAGTAGTATAGGTGGTGTCAGGGGGGCGAACTATGGCTACACCTTC.